A selection of T cell receptor beta chains follows, all from one sample in a study of beta chain features in type 1 diabetes. The data were produced by immunoSEQ multiplex PCR, yet TCRdb's version contains in-frame clones alone and is incomplete. This sample carries about 410,000 clones, approximately 15% of them seen once, and the ten largest clones take roughly 0.033%. The sample consisted of naive CD4+ T cells from blood. All receptors come from a man aged 25 to 40 in good health. CDR3s include the opening cysteine and the closing phenylalanine or tryptophan. Fields, in order: clone size, V gene, J gene, D gene, CDR3 protein, CDR3 DNA. A D gene is named only where the DNA matches it firmly. Clone sizes are given selectively: once, few, many, or a class where the clone is expanded.

clone_size: .; v_call: TRBV20-1; j_call: TRBJ2-1; d_call: .; cdr3_aa: CSASEPEEQFF; cdr3_nt: TGCAGTGCTTCCGAGCCTGAGGAGCAGTTCTTC
clone_size: few; v_call: TRBV4-3; j_call: TRBJ2-2; d_call: .; cdr3_aa: CASSQGQRTNTGELFF; cdr3_nt: TGCGCCAGCAGCCAAGGACAGAGAACCAACACCGGGGAGCTGTTTTTT
clone_size: .; v_call: TRBV4-1; j_call: TRBJ1-2; d_call: .; cdr3_aa: CASSQVYGTNYGYTF; cdr3_nt: TGCGCCAGCAGCCAAGTGTACGGGACGAACTATGGCTACACCTTC
clone_size: .; v_call: TRBV25-1; j_call: TRBJ2-5; d_call: .; cdr3_aa: CASRRRDQETQYF; cdr3_nt: TGTGCCAGCAGGAGAAGGGACCAAGAGACCCAGTACTTC
clone_size: few; v_call: TRBV29-1; j_call: TRBJ1-2; d_call: .; cdr3_aa: CSVRDSYGYTF; cdr3_nt: TGCAGCGTCAGAGACAGCTATGGCTACACCTTC
clone_size: few; v_call: TRBV29-1; j_call: TRBJ1-1; d_call: TRBD1; cdr3_aa: CSDTGQGKSEAFF; cdr3_nt: TGCAGCGACACGGGACAGGGAAAGAGTGAAGCTTTCTTT
clone_size: .; v_call: TRBV7-9; j_call: TRBJ1-2; d_call: .; cdr3_aa: CASSLAEQGYGYTF; cdr3_nt: TGTGCCAGCAGCTTAGCGGAACAGGGTTATGGCTACACCTTC
clone_size: .; v_call: TRBV5-1; j_call: TRBJ2-5; d_call: TRBD2; cdr3_aa: CASSRGTSGGIETQYF; cdr3_nt: TGCGCCAGCAGCCGCGGGACTAGCGGGGGGATAGAGACCCAGTACTTC
clone_size: .; v_call: TRBV21-1; j_call: TRBJ2-1; d_call: .; cdr3_aa: CASLPPGLAYPYNEQFF; cdr3_nt: TGTGCCAGCTTGCCTCCGGGACTAGCGTATCCCTACAATGAGCAGTTCTTC
clone_size: .; v_call: TRBV7-9; j_call: TRBJ2-7; d_call: .; cdr3_aa: CASSFGGPYEQYF; cdr3_nt: TGTGCCAGCAGCTTTGGGGGTCCCTACGAGCAGTACTTC
clone_size: .; v_call: TRBV29-1; j_call: TRBJ2-1; d_call: .; cdr3_aa: CSVEKGQGTFSYNEQFF; cdr3_nt: TGCAGCGTCGAGAAGGGTCAGGGGACGTTCTCCTACAATGAGCAGTTCTTC
clone_size: few; v_call: TRBV29-1; j_call: TRBJ2-1; d_call: .; cdr3_aa: CSVGTVVSGNEQFF; cdr3_nt: TGCAGCGTTGGGACGGTAGTATCGGGCAATGAGCAGTTCTTC
clone_size: .; v_call: TRBV20-1; j_call: TRBJ1-5; d_call: .; cdr3_aa: CSARQNQPQHF; cdr3_nt: TGCAGTGCTAGGCAGAATCAGCCCCAGCATTTT
clone_size: .; v_call: TRBV5-6; j_call: TRBJ2-7; d_call: .; cdr3_aa: CASSLEARSSYEQYF; cdr3_nt: TGTGCCAGCAGCTTGGAGGCACGTTCCTCCTACGAGCAGTACTTC
clone_size: .; v_call: TRBV29-1; j_call: TRBJ2-1; d_call: .; cdr3_aa: CSVGKSYNEQFF; cdr3_nt: TGCAGCGTTGGAAAATCCTACAATGAGCAGTTCTTC
clone_size: few; v_call: TRBV25-1; j_call: TRBJ1-1; d_call: .; cdr3_aa: CASSAQGGTEAFF; cdr3_nt: TGTGCCAGCAGTGCGCAGGGAGGGACTGAAGCTTTCTTT
clone_size: few; v_call: TRBV27; j_call: TRBJ1-6; d_call: TRBD1; cdr3_aa: CASRTPGQGYNSPLHF; cdr3_nt: TGTGCCAGCAGAACCCCGGGACAGGGGTATAATTCACCCCTCCACTTT
clone_size: .; v_call: TRBV7-9; j_call: TRBJ2-5; d_call: TRBD2; cdr3_aa: CASSLRGEETQYF; cdr3_nt: TGTGCCAGCAGCTTACGGGGGGAAGAGACCCAGTACTTC
clone_size: .; v_call: TRBV2; j_call: TRBJ2-6; d_call: .; cdr3_aa: CASSEAANVLTF; cdr3_nt: TGTGCCAGCAGTGAGGCGGCCAACGTCCTGACTTTC
clone_size: few; v_call: TRBV30; j_call: TRBJ1-1; d_call: .; cdr3_aa: CAWSSGRRNTEAFF; cdr3_nt: TGTGCCTGGTCCTCGGGACGGAGGAACACTGAAGCTTTCTTT
clone_size: many; v_call: TRBV7-9; j_call: TRBJ2-5; d_call: .; cdr3_aa: CASSSPGVGGETQYF; cdr3_nt: TGTGCCAGCAGCTCCCCCGGGGTCGGGGGTGAGACCCAGTACTTC
clone_size: .; v_call: TRBV13; j_call: TRBJ2-5; d_call: TRBD1; cdr3_aa: CASCLGSGTGGGETQYF; cdr3_nt: TGTGCCAGCTGCTTAGGCTCCGGGACAGGGGGCGGGGAGACCCAGTACTTC
clone_size: few; v_call: TRBV14; j_call: TRBJ2-7; d_call: .; cdr3_aa: CASSQKAALYEQYF; cdr3_nt: TGTGCCAGCAGCCAAAAAGCAGCGCTGTACGAGCAGTACTTC
clone_size: few; v_call: TRBV7-3; j_call: TRBJ2-3; d_call: TRBD1; cdr3_aa: CASSQGASTDTQYF; cdr3_nt: TGTGCCAGCAGCCAGGGGGCTAGCACAGATACGCAGTATTTT
clone_size: .; v_call: TRBV7-2; j_call: TRBJ1-1; d_call: .; cdr3_aa: CASSLGAANTEAFF; cdr3_nt: TGTGCCAGCAGCTTAGGCGCGGCCAACACTGAAGCTTTCTTT
clone_size: few; v_call: TRBV7-6; j_call: TRBJ2-1; d_call: .; cdr3_aa: CASSFRPYLTEFNEQFF; cdr3_nt: TGTGCCAGCAGCTTCCGCCCTTACCTGACAGAGTTCAATGAGCAGTTCTTC
clone_size: .; v_call: TRBV19; j_call: TRBJ1-5; d_call: .; cdr3_aa: CATRTVNQPQHF; cdr3_nt: TGTGCCACTAGGACGGTAAATCAGCCCCAGCATTTT
clone_size: few; v_call: TRBV7-2; j_call: TRBJ2-3; d_call: TRBD2; cdr3_aa: CASRVAGGRTDTQYF; cdr3_nt: TGTGCCAGCAGGGTAGCGGGGGGACGCACAGATACGCAGTATTTT
clone_size: few; v_call: TRBV28; j_call: TRBJ2-3; d_call: .; cdr3_aa: CASSSPFSTDTQYF; cdr3_nt: TGTGCCAGCAGTTCCCCTTTCAGCACAGATACGCAGTATTTT
clone_size: few; v_call: TRBV4-1; j_call: TRBJ2-4; d_call: .; cdr3_aa: CASSQEEGLGAKNIQYF; cdr3_nt: TGCGCCAGCAGCCAAGAAGAGGGCCTTGGGGCCAAAAACATTCAGTACTTC
clone_size: .; v_call: TRBV25-1; j_call: TRBJ1-2; d_call: .; cdr3_aa: CASSDTPGRGYTF; cdr3_nt: TGTGCCAGCAGTGACACCCCTGGGAGGGGCTACACCTTC
clone_size: .; v_call: TRBV18; j_call: TRBJ2-3; d_call: .; cdr3_aa: CASSHEQGTDTQYF; cdr3_nt: TGTGCCAGCTCACACGAACAGGGCACAGATACGCAGTATTTT
clone_size: few; v_call: TRBV30; j_call: TRBJ1-2; d_call: TRBD1; cdr3_aa: CAWSVRRGRYGYTF; cdr3_nt: TGTGCCTGGAGCGTGCGCAGGGGGCGGTATGGCTACACCTTC
clone_size: .; v_call: TRBV28; j_call: TRBJ2-2; d_call: TRBD1; cdr3_aa: CASSLETGGVGELFF; cdr3_nt: TGTGCCAGCAGTTTAGAGACAGGGGGTGTCGGGGAGCTGTTTTTT
clone_size: few; v_call: TRBV27; j_call: TRBJ2-2; d_call: TRBD2; cdr3_aa: CASSFAGTSPGELFF; cdr3_nt: TGTGCCAGCAGTTTCGCCGGGACTAGTCCCGGGGAGCTGTTTTTT
clone_size: .; v_call: TRBV2; j_call: TRBJ2-1; d_call: .; cdr3_aa: CASSEAVSYNEQFF; cdr3_nt: TGTGCCAGCAGTGAGGCGGTCTCCTACAATGAGCAGTTCTTC
clone_size: few; v_call: TRBV4-3; j_call: TRBJ2-5; d_call: TRBD2; cdr3_aa: CASSHGLAAQETQYF; cdr3_nt: TGCGCCAGCAGCCACGGACTAGCGGCTCAAGAGACCCAGTACTTC
clone_size: .; v_call: TRBV28; j_call: TRBJ2-1; d_call: .; cdr3_aa: CASSPSRGSGNEQFF; cdr3_nt: TGTGCCAGCAGTCCTTCCCGAGGATCAGGCAATGAGCAGTTCTTC
clone_size: .; v_call: TRBV2; j_call: TRBJ2-3; d_call: .; cdr3_aa: CASLKGLPGDTQYF; cdr3_nt: TGTGCCAGCCTTAAGGGACTGCCCGGAGATACGCAGTATTTT
clone_size: few; v_call: TRBV5-1; j_call: TRBJ2-3; d_call: .; cdr3_aa: CASSALTADTDTQYF; cdr3_nt: TGCGCCAGCAGCGCCCTGACAGCAGACACAGATACGCAGTATTTT
clone_size: .; v_call: TRBV14; j_call: TRBJ2-6; d_call: TRBD1; cdr3_aa: CASSRDRTGANVLTF; cdr3_nt: TGTGCCAGCAGCCGGGACAGGACTGGGGCCAACGTCCTGACTTTC
clone_size: .; v_call: TRBV25-1; j_call: TRBJ1-2; d_call: TRBD1; cdr3_aa: CASRATGTGQLYGYTF; cdr3_nt: TGTGCCAGCAGAGCTACCGGGACAGGGCAACTCTATGGCTACACCTTC